The T cell receptor beta chain under discussion was sequenced for a study of vaccination and CD4 T cells after COVID-19. Once obtained from cultured CD4+ T cells, the DNA was sequenced using the Oncomine TCR Beta short-read assay. TCRdb recomputed calls from the PCR reads with MiXCR, one row per CDR3 protein. The top ten hold about 34% of the sample, which has some 7,000 distinct CDR3 sequences, about 80% seen once. The treatment is: roughly ten-day PBMC culture with coronavirus spike peptide pools or control peptides (ViraFEST assay). Antigen-specific T cells were expanded with peptide pools by ViraFEST, and TCRs were then sequenced. This clonotype showed up just once. Antigen specificity is unknown. The source material was CD4+ T cells from blood, cultured in vitro. This sequence was found in a human donor who had recovered from COVID-19.

This chain's CDR3 is CASSIKRLSSYNEQFF. The CDR3 coding sequence is TGTGCCAGTAGTATAAAGCGGCTCAGCTCCTACAATGAGCAGTTCTTC. The rearrangement uses TRBV19 and TRBJ2-1, with D perhaps TRBD2 (5 bases). Germline CDR1 reads LNHDA; CDR2 reads SQIVND (reference sequence). Deletions cut 2 bases from V and 0 bases from J, with 11 bases between. The CDR3 is 16 amino acids.